These 23 T cell receptor beta chains were all obtained from the same sample, sequenced in a study of T cells in Graves' hyperthyroidism and ophthalmopathy. Amplified TCR beta CDR3 regions derived from RNA transcripts. A set of HTBI primers served as the primers for a first-round RT-PCR of the TCR CDR3. TCRdb processed the multiplex PCR reads anew with MiXCR; each CDR3 protein has one entry. Of approximately 400,000 distinct CDR3 sequences listed, around 16% are singletons. Sequenced sample: blood. These receptors originate from a woman aged 18-29 years with Graves' hyperthyroidism.

The sample holds a few counts of this clonotype. V and J are TRBV4-1 and TRBJ2-6; D gene unclear. The V gene's germline CDR1 is MGHRA and CDR2 YSYEKL. The CDR3 consists of 16 residues. The V gene lost 0 bases and the J gene lost 2 bases, with 8 bases spanning the gap. The CDR3: CASSQDSGPGANVLTF. The CDR3 nucleotides are TGCGCCAGCAGCCAAGATTCGGGTCCTGGGGCCAACGTCCTGACTTTC.

The sample holds many counts of this clonotype. The chain couples TRBV29-1 to TRBJ2-7, with a possible D match to TRBD2 (5 bases). Germline assignment: CDR1 SQVTM and CDR2 ANQGSEA. This CDR3 is 13 amino acids long. Trimming took 3 bases from V and 0 from J, leaving 9 bases between them. CDR3 coding DNA: TGCAGCGTTGATGCGGGTCCCTCCTACGAGCAGTACTTC. It encodes CSVDAGPSYEQYF.

This clonotype has a count of ten or more. The rearrangement links TRBV20-1 to TRBJ1-1; D gene unclear. Trimming left V 5 bases short and J 3 bases short, with 19 bases between. This CDR3 is built from 15 residues. Germline V gives CDR1 DFQATT, CDR2 SNEGSKA (reference sequence). In nucleotides, the CDR3 is TGCAGTGCTCCCGAGAGGTTTCGAGGGTACACTGAAGCTTTCTTT. Encoded protein: CSAPERFRGYTEAFF.

A few counts support this clonotype. This chain uses TRBV6-1 with TRBJ2-5; 11 bases align to TRBD2. Germline trimming cut 5 bases from V and 5 bases from J; bases unmatched to any gene: 4. The CDR3 has 14 amino acids. Looked up from germline, CDR1 is MNHNS and CDR2 is SASEGT. In nucleotides, the CDR3 is TGTGCCAGCAGTAAACTAGCGGGAGTGGAGACCCAGTACTTC. Translated, it gives CASSKLAGVETQYF.

This clonotype was seen a handful of times. J is TRBJ2-5 and V is TRBV10-3; no reliable D call. This CDR3 is built from 13 residues. Germline loops: CDR1 ENHRY, CDR2 SYGVKD. The V and J ends lost 3 bases and 2 bases respectively, with 7 bases between them. This chain's CDR3 is CAISDSHQETQYF. The CDR3 DNA reads as TGTGCCATCAGTGACAGTCATCAAGAGACCCAGTACTTC.

This clonotype appeared once. CDR3: CASSLVRGAGDEQFF. The CDR3 DNA reads as TGTGCCAGCAGCTTAGTAAGGGGCGCGGGCGATGAGCAGTTCTTC. J is TRBJ2-1 and V is TRBV7-3; either TRBD1 or TRBD2 may fit D (5 bases each). V lost 2 bases and J lost 8, with 16 bases in between. The CDR3 spans 15 residues. Germline loops: CDR1 SGHTA, CDR2 FQGTGA.

This clonotype was seen many times. The V and J genes are TRBV29-1 and TRBJ2-3; perhaps D is TRBD1 or TRBD2 (5 bases each). Germline V CDR1 and CDR2: SQVTM, ANQGSEA. Trimming removed 3 bases at V and 0 bases at J, with 13 bases between. The CDR3 has 15 amino acids. The DNA for the CDR3 is TGCAGCGTTGAGCCGGGACGGACGAGCACAGATACGCAGTATTTT. This sequence encodes CSVEPGRTSTDTQYF.

In its sample, this clonotype was seen many times. The gene calls are TRBV28 and TRBJ1-4, with 9 bases matching TRBD1. Trimming cost V 5 bases and J 5 bases; bases outside gene matches: 6. The CDR3 spans 15 residues. CDR1 is MDHEN and CDR2 is SYDVKM in the germline V gene. CDR3 in amino acids: CASSGGQGLNEKLFF. CDR3 sequence (DNA): TGTGCCAGCAGTGGGGGACAGGGACTGAATGAAAAACTGTTTTTT. The full variable domain, in which reference TRBV28 and TRBJ1-4 provide the parts outside the CDR3, is DVKVTQSSRYLVKRTGEKVFLECVQDMDHENMFWYRQDPGLGLRLIYFSYDVKMKEKGDIPEGYSVSREKKERFSLILESASTNQTSMYLCASSGGQGLNEKLFFGSGTQLSVL.

This clonotype was detected ten times or more. The chain couples TRBV9 to TRBJ1-3; 9 bases are a match to TRBD1. With V trimmed by 5 bases and J by 0 bases, 6 bases remained unmatched. The CDR3 consists of 16 residues. CDR1 and CDR2 from the germline V gene are SGDLS and YYNGEE. The CDR3 spells CASSEQGAASGNTIYF. CDR3 sequence (DNA): TGTGCCAGCAGTGAACAGGGGGCGGCCTCTGGAAACACCATATATTTT. Drawing the rest from reference TRBV9 and TRBJ1-3, the complete variable domain is DSGVTQTPKHLITATGQRVTLRCSPRSGDLSVYWYQQSLDQGLQFLIQYYNGEERAKGNILERFSAQQFPDLHSELNLSSLELGDSALYFCASSEQGAASGNTIYFGEGSWLTVV.

The V gene is TRBV5-1, the J gene TRBJ1-3; 9 bases match TRBD1. The junction had 4 bases not matched to a gene; V was cut back by 3 bases and J by 3 bases. The CDR3 runs to 15 residues. CDR1 and CDR2 from the germline V gene are SGHRS and YFSETQ. DNA of the CDR3: TGCGCCAGCAGCTACCAGACAGGGGGTGGAAACACCATATATTTT. It codes for CASSYQTGGGNTIYF.

This clonotype appeared many times. The germline gene is not matched at one end of the junction; a read error may be the cause. V gene TRBV7-6 combines with J gene TRBJ2-1; 10 bases map to TRBD2. CDR3 length: 14 amino acids. In germline, CDR1 is SGHVS, CDR2 FNYEAQ. Written as DNA, the CDR3 is TGTGCCAGCAGCATAGCGGGAGGATTCTATGAGCAGTTCTTC. This sequence encodes CASSIAGGFYEQFF.

This clonotype has more than one count but fewer than ten. The rearrangement links TRBV6-1 to TRBJ2-7; 11 nucleotides line up with TRBD2. With V trimmed by 2 bases and J by 0 bases, 12 bases remained unmatched. The CDR3 totals 19 residues. Germline CDR1 is MNHNS and CDR2 is SASEGT. CDR3 loop: CASSEWGTSGSRPSYEQYF. Here the CDR3 DNA reads TGTGCCAGCAGTGAATGGGGGACTAGCGGCTCCCGACCCTCCTACGAGCAGTACTTC.

This clonotype was picked up many times. This chain uses TRBV28 with TRBJ2-7; D is undetermined. Germline lookup yields CDR1 MDHEN and CDR2 SYDVKM. The length of the CDR3 is 14 residues. The V end was cut by 6 bases, the J end by 5 bases, with 17 bases between. CDR3 residues: CASSLGRRRDEQYF. CDR3 nucleotide sequence: TGTGCCAGCAGCTTGGGCAGGCGAAGGGACGAGCAGTACTTC.

This clonotype was counted between two and nine times. The V gene is TRBV4-1, the J gene TRBJ2-7; D is perhaps TRBD2 (6 bases). Trimming took off 1 base at V and 0 bases at J, with 16 bases between the two ends. The CDR3 contains 17 residues. The germline V gene has CDR1 MGHRA and CDR2 YSYEKL. CDR3 loop: CASSQGTKSGFSYEQYF. In nucleotides, the CDR3 is TGCGCCAGCAGCCAAGGGACAAAGAGCGGGTTCTCCTACGAGCAGTACTTC.

Only one count was recorded for this clonotype. The chain recombines TRBV2 with TRBJ1-5, with 7 positions matching TRBD1. The V and J ends lost 2 bases and 0 bases, in that order; junction bases with no gene match: 1. The CDR3 totals 15 residues. Looked up from germline, CDR1 is SNHLY and CDR2 is FYNNEI. In DNA form, the CDR3 reads TGTGCCAGCAGTGAACGGACAGGTAGCAATCAGCCCCAGCATTTT. As protein: CASSERTGSNQPQHF.

There are many counts of this clonotype. The CDR3 sequence is CSARDPLAGDTGELFF. The CDR3 bases are TGCAGTGCTAGAGATCCGCTAGCGGGGGACACCGGGGAGCTGTTTTTT. The chain joins TRBV20-1 to TRBJ2-2; the match to TRBD2 covers 10 bases. CDR1 is DFQATT and CDR2 is SNEGSKA in the germline V gene (reference sequence). J gave up 3 bases and V 0 bases, and 4 bases lay outside the gene matches. This CDR3 is built from 16 residues.

This clonotype showed up many times. The V call is TRBV6-2 or TRBV6-3, the J call TRBJ2-3, with a possible D match to TRBD1 (6 bases). The CDR3 runs to 16 residues. Germline V gives CDR1 MNHEY, CDR2 SVGEGT. Trimming removed 0 bases at V and 0 bases at J, with 10 bases between. The CDR3 loop reads CASSYSRRGSTDTQYF. For the CDR3, the DNA is TGTGCCAGCAGTTACTCGAGAAGGGGGAGCACAGATACGCAGTATTTT.

The chain couples TRBV11-3 to TRBJ2-7, with D possibly being TRBD1 (5 bases). This CDR3 is 13 amino acids long. The germline gives CDR1 SGHNT, CDR2 YENEEA. V lost 2 bases and J lost 4, with 9 bases in between. CDR3 in amino acids: CASSLSRAYEQYF. As DNA, the CDR3 is TGTGCCAGCAGCTTAAGCAGGGCTTACGAGCAGTACTTC.

The rearrangement uses TRBV28 and TRBJ2-7; D uncertain. The length of the CDR3 is 14 residues. V dropped 6 bases and J dropped 6 bases, with 18 bases sitting between them. CDR1 and CDR2 (germline): MDHEN, SYDVKM. The chain's CDR3 is CASSQHVSRGEQYF. The CDR3 region has the DNA TGTGCCAGCAGCCAACACGTTAGTAGAGGCGAGCAGTACTTC.

This clonotype was observed at least ten times. V gene TRBV2 combines with J gene TRBJ2-1, with 7 bases matching TRBD2. J gave up 5 bases and V 7 bases, and 11 bases lay outside the gene matches. The CDR3 is made up of 15 amino acids. CDR1 SNHLY and CDR2 FYNNEI come from the germline V gene. The DNA of the CDR3 is TGTGCCAGCACCCGCCCTAGCGGAACAGACAATGAGCAGTTCTTC. It translates to CASTRPSGTDNEQFF.

This clonotype was seen repeatedly, ten times or more. The chain combines TRBV3-1 with TRBJ2-3; D call uncertain. Per germline, CDR1 LGHDT and CDR2 YNNKEL (reference sequence). Trimming shortened V by 3 bases and J by 2 bases, and 12 bases separated the two germline ends. This CDR3 spans 15 amino acids. The CDR3 DNA is TGTGCCAGCAGCCAGCGGTCTACACCCACAGATACGCAGTATTTT. It translates to CASSQRSTPTDTQYF.

V gene TRBV27 combines with J gene TRBJ2-7; tentatively, D is TRBD1 (6 bases). Germline lookup yields CDR1 MNHEY and CDR2 SMNVEV (reference sequence). The CDR3 consists of 15 residues. Trimming pared 5 bases from V and 2 bases from J, leaving 16 bases between. The CDR3: CASSDPDRRTYEQYF. DNA of the CDR3: TGTGCCAGCAGTGACCCGGACAGAAGAACCTACGAGCAGTACTTC.

This clonotype was seen ten or more times. The rearrangement joins TRBV12-3 or TRBV12-4 to TRBJ2-3, with TRBD1 as a possible D gene (6 bases). This CDR3 region has 15 residues. The V and J ends lost 5 bases and 2 bases respectively, with 14 bases between them. The CDR3 is CASSARGGYTDTQYF. The CDR3 DNA reads TGTGCCAGCAGTGCAAGAGGGGGATACACAGATACGCAGTATTTT.